This T cell receptor (beta chain) was profiled in a study of blood T cells in healthy people across ages. Study-level points and caveats: Naive T cell percentage strongly correlated with TCR beta diversity.

The CDR3 has 16 amino acids. Germline assignment: CDR1 ENHRY and CDR2 SYGVKD. The trim removed 5 bases at V and 4 bases at J, leaving 9 bases unmatched. This clonotype was counted a few times. What it recognizes is unknown. Around 9.5 milliliters of peripheral blood were drawn from each donor. Total RNA extraction produced at least 5 micrograms (per sample) for the study. Sample-barcoded 5' priming and a J-beta primer mix drove a second PCR of about 6 to 12 cycles. Each of the cDNA molecules was tagged by a template-switch adaptor with 12 random nucleotides. TCRdb independently ran MiXCR on the 5' RACE reads; one entry per CDR3 protein. Altogether 910,000 or so distinct CDR3 sequences are present, roughly 50% being singletons, with the ten largest covering about 22%.

The sequence derives from a woman in her fifties or sixties in good health. Sequenced material: blood. The J gene is TRBJ2-3, the V gene TRBV10-3, with 10 bases that match TRBD2. CDR3 sequence (DNA): TGTGCCATCAGTTTTACCAGCGGGAGGGCCCCAGATACGCAGTATTTT. It translates to CAISFTSGRAPDTQYF.